This T cell receptor (beta chain) appears in the sequencing data of a study of CD8+CD57+ T cells in acquired aplastic anemia. There are a few counts of this clonotype. Its antigen is still unknown. Patients included in sequencing had previously demonstrated CD8+CD57+ cell expansion by flow cytometry. At the time of blood sampling, patients had not yet received any therapy. With 1 base removed from V and 7 bases from J, the gap between germline ends came to 12 bases. Germline V lookup: CDR1 KGHDR, CDR2 SFDVKD. The CDR3 length is 15 residues. Findings and caveats of the study: Found in both controls and patients were approximately 31 CD8+ CDR3 sequences. Controls and patients did not differ significantly in CD8+ Simpson's diversity.

TCR beta VDJ and CDR3 profiles were obtained from a genomic DNA template. TCRdb re-derived calls from the reads in MiXCR, one entry per CDR3 protein. The repertoire holds about 200,000 distinct CDR3 sequences, approximately 65% seen once, with about 60% in the top ten. The rearrangement joins TRBV24-1 to TRBJ2-2, with D perhaps TRBD2 (6 bases). This clonotype was obtained from a human donor with aplastic anemia. What was sequenced was sorted CD4+, CD8+, or CD8+CD57+ T cells (not recorded which) from PBMCs. Written as DNA, the CDR3 is TGTGCCACCAGTGATTTCGCGGGGTCCGGCGGGGAGCTGTTTTTT. It specifies CATSDFAGSGGELFF.